One sample yielded the 19 T cell receptor beta chains listed below, sequenced in a study of radiotherapy plus CTLA-4 blockade in lung cancer. Generated by immunoSEQ multiplex PCR, the TCRdb table keeps only in-frame clones and is missing some. The sample carries roughly 110,000 clones, over 65% recorded once. The source material was peripheral blood, sampled from a patient treated with radiotherapy plus ipilimumab. The receptors were gathered from a human donor with non-small cell lung cancer that progressed on radiotherapy plus ipilimumab. Some clones in this sample may be carry-over from other donors' samples.

The chain recombines TRBV27 with TRBJ1-3; D call uncertain. The CDR3 extends over 16 amino acids. Germline V lookup: CDR1 MNHEY, CDR2 SMNVEV (reference sequence). V dropped 3 bases and J dropped 3 bases, with 15 bases sitting between them. The CDR3 DNA reads TGTGCCAGCAGTTTGATAACGGCTTCTGGTGGAAACACCATATATTTT. This encodes CASSLITASGGNTIYF.

J is TRBJ2-5 and V is TRBV2; TRBD2 agrees at 8 bases. V shed 5 bases and J 5 bases; nucleotides not matched to a gene: 10. There are 15 residues in the CDR3. CDR1 and CDR2 (germline): SNHLY, FYNNEI. CDR3 DNA sequence: TGTGCCAGCAGTCCACTCGGAGCTAGCGGGGAGACCCAGTACTTC. Protein product: CASSPLGASGETQYF.

CDR3 DNA: TGTGCCAGCTCACCACTTGGGGGTGAGCAGTTCTTC. It encodes CASSPLGGEQFF. The J gene is TRBJ2-1, the V gene TRBV18; D possibly matches TRBD1 or TRBD2 (5 bases each). The germline V gene encodes CDR1 KGHSH and CDR2 LQKENI. The germline V and J ends were trimmed by 1 base and 9 bases, with 7 bases remaining between them. The CDR3 is made up of 12 amino acids.

The chain joins TRBV6-8 to TRBJ2-1; 7 bases fit TRBD2. The CDR3 covers 19 residues. The germline V gene has CDR1 MNHGY and CDR2 SAAAGT. V lost 2 bases to trimming and J lost 10 bases; unmatched junction nucleotides: 23. CDR3 protein: CASSYTAGKCTMMAVEQFF. DNA for the CDR3: TGTGCCAGCAGTTACACAGCGGGGAAGTGTACAATGATGGCTGTCGAGCAGTTCTTC.

As for this clone: In the same sample, other DNA sequences code for this CDR3. The rearrangement uses TRBV5-1 and TRBJ2-5; D is undetermined. CDR1 is SGHRS and CDR2 is YFSETQ in the germline V gene. The CDR3 is 13 amino acids. The germline V and J ends were trimmed by 0 bases and 1 base, with 4 bases remaining between them. DNA for the CDR3: TGCGCCAGCAGCTTGGAAGGCCAAGAGACCCAGTACTTC. Encoded protein: CASSLEGQETQYF.

V and J are TRBV28 and TRBJ1-1, with TRBD1 matching 7 bases. Germline CDR1 is MDHEN and CDR2 is SYDVKM. The V and J ends lost 7 bases and 4 bases, in that order; junction bases with no gene match: 6. The CDR3 is 13 residues long. This CDR3 is CASNYRGITEAFF. Written as DNA, the CDR3 is TGTGCCAGCAATTACAGGGGTATCACTGAAGCTTTCTTT.

The genes are TRBV2 and TRBJ2-3, with 7 bases aligning to TRBD2. This CDR3 has 15 residues. Germline V gene lookup returns CDR1 SNHLY and CDR2 FYNNEI. J lost 3 bases, V lost 4 bases, and 7 bases had no gene match. The CDR3 nucleotides are TGTGCCAGCAGTGCCATGGGGGAGGGGACAGATACGCAGTATTTT. Translating it yields CASSAMGEGTDTQYF.

V usage is TRBV7-3 and J usage is TRBJ2-1, with 9 nucleotides matching TRBD1. Per germline, CDR1 SGHTA and CDR2 FQGTGA. Trimming removed 5 bases from V and 3 bases from J; junction bases left unmatched: 5. The CDR3 loop spans 15 amino acids. The CDR3 DNA sequence: TGTGCCAGCAGCGTACAGGGGGCGAGCTACAATGAGCAGTTCTTC. Encoded protein: CASSVQGASYNEQFF.

The chain joins TRBV15 to TRBJ1-2, with D unclear. The length of the CDR3 is 14 residues. Germline CDR1 reads LNHNV; CDR2 reads YYDKDF (reference sequence). V lost 4 bases, J lost 3 bases, and 12 bases lay in between. This chain's CDR3 is CATSKTIIDYGYTF. The CDR3 DNA reads as TGTGCCACCAGCAAAACCATAATAGACTATGGCTACACCTTC.

This clone appeared a few times. The chain combines TRBV6-5 with TRBJ1-2; 8 nucleotides align to TRBD1. The V gene's germline CDR1 is MNHEY and CDR2 SVGAGI. The CDR3 length is 14 residues. The V gene end was trimmed by 6 bases and the J gene end by 8 bases; junction bases not matched to a gene: 11. The CDR3 region is CASSFWDRKGGYTF. DNA for the CDR3: TGTGCCAGCAGCTTTTGGGACAGGAAGGGAGGCTACACCTTC.

The chain has TRBV15 and TRBJ1-3; D gene ambiguous. Per the germline V gene, CDR1 is LNHNV and CDR2 is YYDKDF (reference sequence). The V end was cut by 0 bases, the J end by 4 bases, with 19 bases between. CDR3 length equals 18 residues. The CDR3 nucleotides read TGTGCCACCAGCAGAGATCCCTATATGGAAGAGTGGGGAAACACCATATATTTT. Amino acids: CATSRDPYMEEWGNTIYF.

The CDR3 here is CASRSGSPLHF. The CDR3 nucleotides read TGTGCCAGCCGAAGCGGTTCACCCCTCCACTTT. This sequence joins TRBV21-1 and TRBJ1-6. TRBV21-1 is shown as a pseudogene. The CDR3 covers 11 residues.

This sequence joins TRBV2 and TRBJ2-7; D ambiguous. V lost 4 bases to trimming and J lost 0 bases, with 10 bases between them. The germline V gene encodes CDR1 SNHLY and CDR2 FYNNEI. CDR3 length: 14 residues. CDR3 DNA sequence: TGTGCCAGCAGTGGACCCTTGAGCTCCTACGAGCAGTACTTC. Encoded protein: CASSGPLSSYEQYF.

V gene TRBV15 combines with J gene TRBJ2-5; possible D gene TRBD1, 7 bases. From germline, CDR1 is LNHNV and CDR2 YYDKDF (reference sequence). The CDR3 runs 15 residues. Trimming cost V 1 base and J 5 bases, with 14 bases left between them. The CDR3 DNA is TGTGCCACCAGCAGAGGGGGGGACAGATGGGAGACCCAGTACTTC. It encodes CATSRGGDRWETQYF.

This rearrangement joins TRBV5-6 to TRBJ2-2; 8 positions agree with TRBD1. The germline V gene encodes CDR1 SGHDT and CDR2 YYEEEE. The CDR3 consists of 16 residues. Germline trimming cut 2 bases from V and 4 bases from J; bases unmatched to any gene: 7. The chain's CDR3 is CASSLTRGRLTGELFF. CDR3 nucleotides: TGTGCCAGCAGCTTAACCAGGGGGCGTCTCACCGGGGAGCTGTTTTTT. Drawing the rest from reference TRBV5-6 and TRBJ2-2, the complete variable domain is DAGVTQSPTHLIKTRGQQVTLRCSPKSGHDTVSWYQQALGQGPQFIFQYYEEEERQRGNFPDRFSGHQFPNYSSELNVNALLLGDSALYLCASSLTRGRLTGELFFGEGSRLTVL.

The rearrangement uses TRBV7-9 and TRBJ1-1, with no clear D. Germline CDR1 SEHNR, CDR2 FQNEAQ (reference sequence). The CDR3 loop spans 14 amino acids. The V gene lost 5 bases and the J gene lost 2 bases, with 12 bases spanning the gap. CDR3 sequence (DNA): TGTGCCAGCAGCCCCCAGTGGAGAAACACTGAAGCTTTCTTT. Its translation: CASSPQWRNTEAFF.

CDR3 loop: CASSHGGGTFTEAFF. DNA for the CDR3: TGTGCCAGCAGCCATGGAGGGGGTACATTCACTGAAGCTTTCTTT. The V call is TRBV4-2, the J call TRBJ1-1; a weak D match, TRBD1 (6 bases). Germline CDR1 reads LGHNA; CDR2 reads YNFKEQ. Trimming took off 3 bases at V and 4 bases at J, with 15 bases between the two ends. The CDR3 runs to 15 residues.

The chain couples TRBV7-9 to TRBJ1-5; D call uncertain. This CDR3 has 16 residues. Deletions cut 5 bases from V and 2 bases from J, with 16 bases between. Germline V gives CDR1 SEHNR, CDR2 FQNEAQ (reference sequence). The chain's CDR3 is CASSEYKEGGNQPQHF. CDR3 in DNA: TGTGCCAGCAGCGAGTATAAGGAAGGAGGCAATCAGCCCCAGCATTTT.

The V and J genes are TRBV7-2 and TRBJ1-3; possible D gene TRBD1, 6 bases. CDR3 length: 17 amino acids. Trimming removed 1 base from V and 1 base from J, with 14 bases in between. CDR1 and CDR2 from the germline V gene are SGHTA and FQGNSA. The CDR3 sequence: CASSLGLRGASGNTIYF. The CDR3 coding sequence is TGTGCCAGCAGCTTAGGTCTCCGGGGGGCGTCTGGAAACACCATATATTTT.